This TCR beta chain stems from a study of PD-1 blockade in classical Hodgkin lymphoma. Sequencing was performed with immunoSEQ multiplex PCR; in TCRdb, only in-frame clones are kept and a portion is missing. The sample shows roughly 41,000 clones, approximately 71% of them seen only once. Time point noted: cycle 4 day 1 (C4D1), after less than 7 weeks of nivolumab. Each patient relapsed following autologous stem cell transplantation, and prior brentuximab vedotin exposure differed. Germline values: CDR1 LGHNA, CDR2 YSLEER. This CDR3 contains 14 residues. V lost 3 bases and J lost 7; bases outside the gene matches: 4.

The TCR comes from a human donor with classical Hodgkin lymphoma. The genes are TRBV4-3 and TRBJ2-1; 9 bases agree with TRBD1. The sequences come from peripheral blood mononuclear cells (PBMCs), collected before the fourth cycle of nivolumab. In DNA, the CDR3 is TGCGCCAGCAGCCAGGAGGACAGGGGTAATGAGCAGTTCTTC. Translation: CASSQEDRGNEQFF.